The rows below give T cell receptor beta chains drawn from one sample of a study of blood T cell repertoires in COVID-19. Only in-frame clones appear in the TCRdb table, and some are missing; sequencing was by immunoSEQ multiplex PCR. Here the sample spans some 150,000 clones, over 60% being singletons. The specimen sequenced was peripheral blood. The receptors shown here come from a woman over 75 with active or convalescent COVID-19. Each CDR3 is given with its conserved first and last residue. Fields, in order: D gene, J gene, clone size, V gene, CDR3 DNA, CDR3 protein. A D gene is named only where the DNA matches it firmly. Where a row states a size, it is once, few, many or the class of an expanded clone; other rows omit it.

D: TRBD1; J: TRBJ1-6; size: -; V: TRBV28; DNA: TGTGCCAGCAGTTTAGCGGACAGGCGGAATTCACCCCTCCACTTT; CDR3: CASSLADRRNSPLHF
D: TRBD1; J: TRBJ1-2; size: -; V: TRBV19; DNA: TGTGCCAGTAGTACACAGGGGGCAACCTTCTATGGCTACACCTTC; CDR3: CASSTQGATFYGYTF
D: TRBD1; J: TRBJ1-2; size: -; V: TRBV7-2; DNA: TGTGCCAGCAGCTCCGACAGGGGGTTTACTAGCGGCTACACCTTC; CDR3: CASSSDRGFTSGYTF
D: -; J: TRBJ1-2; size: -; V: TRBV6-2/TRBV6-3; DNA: TGTGCCAGCAGTTACTCGAAACAGGCCTATGGCTACACCTTC; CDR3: CASSYSKQAYGYTF
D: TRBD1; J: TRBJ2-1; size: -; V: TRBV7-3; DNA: TGTGCCAGCAGCGAACAGGGGATCTCCTACAATGAGCAGTTCTTC; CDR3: CASSEQGISYNEQFF
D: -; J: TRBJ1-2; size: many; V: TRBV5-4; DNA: TGTGCCAGCAGCCTTGATAGGGGGATTGGCTACACCTTC; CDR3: CASSLDRGIGYTF
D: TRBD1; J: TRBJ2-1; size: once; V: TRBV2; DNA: TGTGCCAGCAGTGGGGACAGGGGGGTCGTCAATGAGCAGTTCTTC; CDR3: CASSGDRGVVNEQFF
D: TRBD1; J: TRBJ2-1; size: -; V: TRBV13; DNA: TGTGCCAGCAGCTTAATGGGACAGATCAATTACAATGAGCAGTTCTTC; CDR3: CASSLMGQINYNEQFF
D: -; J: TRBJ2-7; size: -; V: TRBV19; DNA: TGTGCCAGTAGTATGCTCCGCGATCGGCAGTACTTC; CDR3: CASSMLRDRQYF
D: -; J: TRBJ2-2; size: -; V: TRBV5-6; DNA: TGTGCCAGCAGCTTGGCTTCCGGCGGGCGGAACACCGGGGAGCTGTTTTTT; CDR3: CASSLASGGRNTGELFF
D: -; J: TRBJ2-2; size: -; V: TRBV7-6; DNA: TGTGCCAGCAGCTTAGTATCCGGGGAGCTGTTTTTT; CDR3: CASSLVSGELFF
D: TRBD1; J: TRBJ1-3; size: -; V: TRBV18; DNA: TGTGCCAGCTCACCCCCCGACAGGGACTCTGGAAACACCATATATTTT; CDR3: CASSPPDRDSGNTIYF
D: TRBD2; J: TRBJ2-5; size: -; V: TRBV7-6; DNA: TGTGCCAGCAGCTTGGTTAGCGGGGGGCCTCGGGAGACCCAGTACTTC; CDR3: CASSLVSGGPRETQYF
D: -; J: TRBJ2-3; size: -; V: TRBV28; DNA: TGTGCCAGCAGTTGGGCTAGCGTCACAGATACGCAGTATTTT; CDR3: CASSWASVTDTQYF
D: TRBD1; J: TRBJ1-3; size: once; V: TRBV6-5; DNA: TGTGCCAGCAGTTACGCGACAGGGGGAGGTGGAAACACCATATATTTT; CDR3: CASSYATGGGGNTIYF
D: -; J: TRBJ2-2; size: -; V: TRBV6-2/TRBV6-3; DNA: TGTGCCAGCAGTTGGCAGGGGTCTAGCGGGGAGCTGTTTTTT; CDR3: CASSWQGSSGELFF
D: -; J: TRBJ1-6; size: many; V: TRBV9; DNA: TGTGCCAGCAGCGTAGAGGGCCGGCAGGGGAGCAATTCACCCCTCCACTTT; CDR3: CASSVEGRQGSNSPLHF
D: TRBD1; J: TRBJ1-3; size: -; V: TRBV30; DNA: TGTGCCTGGAAAGAAGGACAGGGGTCGCGAGAAGTCAGAAACACCATATATTTT; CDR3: CAWKEGQGSREVRNTIYF
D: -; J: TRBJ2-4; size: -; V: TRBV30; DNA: TGTGCCTGGAGTGTCTCGGTCAGGGTCTTAGCCAAAAACATTCAGTACTTC; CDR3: CAWSVSVRVLAKNIQYF
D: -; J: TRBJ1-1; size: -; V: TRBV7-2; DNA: TGTGCCAGCAGCTTAGGCAGGGCCCAAAATGAAGCTTTCTTT; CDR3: CASSLGRAQNEAFF
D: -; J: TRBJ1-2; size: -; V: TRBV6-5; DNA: TGTGCCAGCAGCCGACTCCAGGGGACCAACTATGGCTACACCTTC; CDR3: CASSRLQGTNYGYTF
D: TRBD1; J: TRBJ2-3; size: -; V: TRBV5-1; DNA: TGCGCCAGCAGTCCCAAGACAGGGAGCACAGATACGCAGTATTTT; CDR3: CASSPKTGSTDTQYF
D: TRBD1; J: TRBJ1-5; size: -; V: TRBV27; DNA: TGTGCCAGCAGTGCCTTACAGGGGAAGGGCAATCAGCCCCAGCATTTT; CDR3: CASSALQGKGNQPQHF
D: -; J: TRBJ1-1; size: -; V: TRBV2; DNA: TGTGCCAGCAGAGCCGGACTCAGGAACACTGAAGCTTTCTTT; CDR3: CASRAGLRNTEAFF
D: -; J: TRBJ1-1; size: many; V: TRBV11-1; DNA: TGTGCCAGCAGCTTGGTCAGATCGGGGAACACTGAAGCTTTCTTT; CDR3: CASSLVRSGNTEAFF
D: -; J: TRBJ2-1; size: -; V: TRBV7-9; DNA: TGTGCCAGCAGCTTAGGCGGGGCGCTCGCCGGTAGCTCAATCGGGCAGTTCTTC; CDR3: CASSLGGALAGSSIGQFF
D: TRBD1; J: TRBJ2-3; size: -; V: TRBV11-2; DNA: TGTGCCAGCAGGACCCTCAGGGGGCGATCCGAAGATACGCAGTATTTT; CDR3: CASRTLRGRSEDTQYF
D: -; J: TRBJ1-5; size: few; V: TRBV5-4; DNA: TGTGCCAGCAGCTGGAACCAGGGTCAGCCCCAGCATTTT; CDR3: CASSWNQGQPQHF
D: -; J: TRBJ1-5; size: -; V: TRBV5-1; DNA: TGCGCCAGCAGCTTGGGCACGCCGGGCAATCAGCCCCAGCATTTT; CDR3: CASSLGTPGNQPQHF
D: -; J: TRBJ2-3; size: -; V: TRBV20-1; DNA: TGCAGTGCTATTGAGCGCTCTAGCACAGATACGCAGTATTTT; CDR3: CSAIERSSTDTQYF
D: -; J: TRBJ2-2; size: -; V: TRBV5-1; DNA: TGCGCCAGCAGCTTTACAGGGCCGAACACCGGGGAGCTGTTTTTT; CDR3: CASSFTGPNTGELFF
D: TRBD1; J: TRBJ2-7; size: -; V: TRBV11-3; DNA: TGTGCCAGCAGCTACCGGGACAGGGCCTACGAGCAGTACTTC; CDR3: CASSYRDRAYEQYF
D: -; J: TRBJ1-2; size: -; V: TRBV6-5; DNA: TGTGCCGAAGCGGGTCCAGGACTCAACTATGGCTACACCTTC; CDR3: CAEAGPGLNYGYTF
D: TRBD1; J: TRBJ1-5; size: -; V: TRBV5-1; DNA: TGCGCCAGCAGCTTGGCCGGTCTAGACAGGGGTGCTCAGCCCCAGCATTTT; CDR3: CASSLAGLDRGAQPQHF
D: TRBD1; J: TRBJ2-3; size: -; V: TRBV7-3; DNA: TGTGCCAGCAGCTTCACAGGGGGCGCCACAGATACGCAGTATTTT; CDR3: CASSFTGGATDTQYF
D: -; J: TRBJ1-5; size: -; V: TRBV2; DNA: TGTGCCAGCAGCGACATGGTAGGCCTCCGGGGGGGTAATCAGCCCCAGCATTTT; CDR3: CASSDMVGLRGGNQPQHF
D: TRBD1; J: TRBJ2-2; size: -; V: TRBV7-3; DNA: TGTGCCAGCAGCGCCCGGACAGGGGGCTACGGGGAGCTGTTTTTT; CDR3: CASSARTGGYGELFF
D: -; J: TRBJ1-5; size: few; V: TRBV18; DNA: TGTGCCAGCGCGCGACAGGCGGATAGCAATCAGCCCCAGCATTTT; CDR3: CASARQADSNQPQHF
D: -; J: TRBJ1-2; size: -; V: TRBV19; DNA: TGTGCCAGTGCCTCCCCCGGGGAAACGAACTATGGCTACACCTTC; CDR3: CASASPGETNYGYTF
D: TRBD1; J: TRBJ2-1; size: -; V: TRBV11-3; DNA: TGTGCCAGCAGTCGGGACAGGGTCAGCAATGAGCAGTTCTTC; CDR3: CASSRDRVSNEQFF
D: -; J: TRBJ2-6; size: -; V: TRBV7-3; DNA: TGTGCCAGCAGCTCCGCTAGCCGTGGGGCCAACGTCCTGACTTTC; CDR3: CASSSASRGANVLTF
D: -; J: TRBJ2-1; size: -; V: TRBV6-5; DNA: TGTGCCAGTAAACAACAGGCCTTCTCCTACAATGAGCAGTTCTTC; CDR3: CASKQQAFSYNEQFF
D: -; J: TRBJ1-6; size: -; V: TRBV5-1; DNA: TGCGCCAGCAGCCCGATCGGGAAAGCGAATGTTGATTCACCCCTCCACTTT; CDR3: CASSPIGKANVDSPLHF
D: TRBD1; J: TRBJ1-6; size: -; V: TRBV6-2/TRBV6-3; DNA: TGTGCCAGCAGTGCGCCGAGACAGGGGAGTATGGATTCACCCCTCCACTTT; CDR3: CASSAPRQGSMDSPLHF
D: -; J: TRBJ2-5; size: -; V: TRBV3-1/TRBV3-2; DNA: TGTGCCAGCAGCCAAGTACGGGGGGCGGGGGAGACCCAGTACTTC; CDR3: CASSQVRGAGETQYF
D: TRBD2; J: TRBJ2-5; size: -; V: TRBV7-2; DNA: TGTGCCAGCAGCTTCGTAGCGGGGGGGGAGACCCAGTACTTC; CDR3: CASSFVAGGETQYF
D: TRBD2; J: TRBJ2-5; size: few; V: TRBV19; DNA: TGTGCCTACTTACCGCGCGGGGGACCGGGGTGGACCCAGTACTTC; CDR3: CAYLPRGGPGWTQYF
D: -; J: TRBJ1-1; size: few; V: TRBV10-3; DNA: TGTGCCATCCGGTCAGGGTTTCAGGGTGAAGCTTTCTTT; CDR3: CAIRSGFQGEAFF
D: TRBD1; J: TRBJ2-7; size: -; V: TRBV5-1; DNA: TGCGCCAGCAGCATGGGACAGGGAATATACGAGCAGTACTTC; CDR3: CASSMGQGIYEQYF